Here is one T cell receptor beta chain with its context. The target antigen is unknown. Full-length variable regions came from constant-region reverse primers plus semi-nested Nested Universal Primer A PCR. TCRdb analysed the 5' RACE reads with MiXCR anew, one entry per CDR3 protein. The data show 50,000 to 75,000 distinct CDR3 sequences, 20% to 25% seen once. Memory CD4+ T cells were sorted as CD4+CD45RO+CD25- cells. General study results and limits: Tumor Treg TCRs overlapped most with tumor naive CD4+ cells. In terms of TCR gene usage, tumor memory CD4+ T cells clustered together with blood and lymph node memory CD4+ cells, as well as with lymph node naive CD4+ cells.

The CDR3 has 13 amino acids. The germline CDR1 and CDR2 sequences are LGHDT and YNNKEL (reference sequence). Between the trimmed V and J ends, which lost 2 bases and 8 bases, there was a span of 9 bases. The chain joins TRBV3-1 to TRBJ1-4, with D unclear. Sequenced input: memory CD4+ T cells sorted from a lymph node. The subset was: memory CD4+ T cells, CD4+CD45RO+CD25-. The sequence came from a female donor with breast cancer. DNA for the CDR3: TGTGCCAGCAGCCAAAATTTGGGGGAAAAACTGTTTTTT. Its translation: CASSQNLGEKLFF.